The 29 T cell receptor beta chains in this list originate from one sample, sequenced in a study of blood T cells in healthy people across ages (dated by TCRdb to the mid-2010s). Library preparation employed 5' RACE. Sequenced on an Illumina HiSeq 2500. A second PCR of about 6 to 11 cycles was performed with a sample-barcoded 5' primer and a J-beta primer mix. TCRdb trimmed the raw reads at Q25, called clones with MiXCR and kept productive beta chains. All rows with the same CDR3 protein become a single entry with the most common DNA and genes. For this sample there are 1.5 million to 2 million distinct CDR3 sequences; about 32% appear just once. Approximately 10% of the sample is held by the ten biggest clonotypes. Sequenced input: blood. The receptors shown here come from a woman in her 30s in good health.

The V and J genes are TRBV7-3 and TRBJ2-3; D gene unclear. Germline CDR1 and CDR2: SGHTA and FQGTGA. V lost 2 bases to trimming and J lost 2 bases, with 20 bases between them. The CDR3 contains 18 residues. The CDR3 DNA sequence: TGTGCCAGCAGCTTAGGGGTGGCAGAACAACCTTACACAGATACGCAGTATTTT. Amino acids: CASSLGVAEQPYTDTQYF.

Concerning this clonotype: This may arise from a read error, as a much more abundant clone is one base away. The genes are TRBV12-3 or TRBV12-4 and TRBJ2-2, with unresolved D. The CDR3 spans 15 residues. The ends were cut back, 7 bases at V and 4 bases at J, with 16 bases in the middle. CDR3 region: CASISAAWCTGELFF. The CDR3 nucleotides are TGTGCCAGCATTTCCGCCGCGTGGTGCACCGGGGAGCTGTTTTTT.

This clonotype was observed a few times. The V call is TRBV6-2 or TRBV6-3, the J call TRBJ2-1, with TRBD2 matching over 15 bases. Germline V gene sequence: CDR1 MNHEY, CDR2 SVGEGT. V dropped 11 bases and J dropped 3; count of bases not matched to a gene: 11. CDR3 length: 17 amino acids. The CDR3 DNA reads TGTGCCTGCCATGATCCGGGACTAGCGGGAGGCTACAATGAGCAGTTCTTC. Translating gives CACHDPGLAGGYNEQFF.

V and J are TRBV7-2 and TRBJ1-2; perhaps TRBD1 as D (5 bases). V lost 0 bases to trimming and J lost 8 bases, with 10 bases between them. CDR1 and CDR2 from the germline V gene are SGHTA and FQGNSA. The CDR3 spans 13 residues. CDR3 DNA sequence: TGTGCCAGCAGCTTAGCCAGGGAACGCGGCTACACCTTC. Translation: CASSLARERGYTF.

This CDR3 is CASSSRGGMDEQFF. The CDR3 region has the DNA TGTGCCAGCAGCAGCCGGGGAGGGATGGATGAGCAGTTCTTC. This chain uses TRBV13 with TRBJ2-1, with 7 bases identical to TRBD2. Per the germline V gene, CDR1 is PRHDT and CDR2 is FYEKMQ (reference sequence). The CDR3 covers 14 residues. Trimming cost V 5 bases and J 8 bases; bases outside gene matches: 9.

The rearrangement uses TRBV6-5 and TRBJ2-7, with D unclear. Trimming removed 4 bases at V and 6 bases at J, with 10 bases between. The CDR3 spans 12 residues. Germline V lookup: CDR1 MNHEY, CDR2 SVGAGI. The CDR3 bases are TGTGCCAGCAGTTCGTCCCGGAGCGAGCAGTACTTC. Translating gives CASSSSRSEQYF.

This clonotype was seen only a few times. The chain has TRBV7-9 and TRBJ2-7; tentative D call: TRBD2 (6 bases). The V and J ends lost 3 bases and 5 bases respectively, with 17 bases between them. Per the germline V gene, CDR1 is SEHNR and CDR2 is FQNEAQ (reference sequence). The CDR3 has 15 amino acids. CDR3 region: CASSLGLVAPDEQYF. The CDR3 DNA sequence: TGTGCCAGCAGCTTGGGACTCGTTGCTCCCGACGAGCAGTACTTC. The full variable domain, completed using reference TRBV7-9 and TRBJ2-7, is DTGVSQNPRHKITKRGQNVTFRCDPISEHNRLYWYRQTLGQGPEFLTYFQNEAQLEKSRLLSDRFSAERPKGSFSTLEIQRTEQGDSAMYLCASSLGLVAPDEQYFGPGTRLTVT.

This clonotype was found a few times. This chain links TRBV2 with TRBJ2-5; 9 bases agree with TRBD1. The V gene's germline CDR1 is SNHLY and CDR2 FYNNEI. The CDR3 sequence is 14 residues long. The ends lost 4 bases at V and 4 bases at J; junction bases unmatched: 4. CDR3 in amino acids: CASSAQGAGETQYF. Written as DNA, the CDR3 is TGTGCCAGCAGTGCACAGGGGGCGGGAGAGACCCAGTACTTC.

This rearrangement joins TRBV6-5 to TRBJ2-6; D unclear. The length of the CDR3 is 14 residues. The germline V gene encodes CDR1 MNHEY and CDR2 SVGAGI. Trimming stripped 4 bases from V and 3 bases from J, with 7 bases between. CDR3: CASSFDGGANVLTF. CDR3 DNA sequence: TGTGCCAGCAGTTTTGACGGTGGGGCCAACGTCCTGACTTTC.

In regard to this clonotype: Since the CDR3 does not end with the conserved phenylalanine or tryptophan, this likely comes from a read error. The rearrangement uses TRBV27 and TRBJ2-7; 10 positions match TRBD2. CDR1 is MNHEY and CDR2 is SMNVEV in the germline V gene (reference sequence). V shed 0 bases and J 7 bases; nucleotides not matched to a gene: 6. The CDR3 contains 15 residues. The CDR3 protein is CASSLSLAGAREQYC. CDR3 nucleotide sequence: TGTGCCAGCAGTTTATCCCTAGCGGGAGCAAGGGAGCAGTACTGC.

The rearrangement links TRBV20-1 to TRBJ2-5; maybe TRBD2 (7 bases). The ends were cut back, 8 bases at V and 1 base at J, with 20 bases in the middle. Per germline, CDR1 DFQATT and CDR2 SNEGSKA (reference sequence). This CDR3 is built from 15 residues. CDR3 DNA: TGCAGTTCTTTAGGGGGGGGCGGGTCCCAAGAGACCCAGTACTTC. This gives the protein CSSLGGGGSQETQYF.

This clonotype was counted only a few times. The gene calls are TRBV3-1 and TRBJ2-3; 10 bases align to TRBD1. The V gene's germline CDR1 is LGHDT and CDR2 YNNKEL (reference sequence). The CDR3 sequence is 16 residues long. The ends lost 1 base at V and 6 bases at J; junction bases unmatched: 7. The CDR3 is CASSQVGQGVGDTQYF. The CDR3 DNA reads as TGTGCCAGCAGCCAAGTCGGACAGGGGGTCGGCGATACGCAGTATTTT.

Concerning this clonotype itself: A much larger clonotype is one base distant, so this may be a read error. This rearrangement joins TRBV9 to TRBJ1-2, with a possible D match to TRBD1 (5 bases). The CDR3 consists of 12 residues. Germline CDR1 SGDLS, CDR2 YYNGEE. CDR3 nucleotides: TGTGTCAGCAGCCAAGGGACCTATGGCTACACCTTC. Translating it yields CVSSQGTYGYTF.

This clonotype has only a few counts. The chain has TRBV4-2 and TRBJ2-1; TRBD2 agrees at 8 bases. V dropped 1 base and J dropped 6; count of bases not matched to a gene: 5. The CDR3 sequence is 15 residues long. Per the germline V gene, CDR1 is LGHNA and CDR2 is YNFKEQ. DNA for the CDR3: TGTGCCAGCAGCCAAGCGGGGGGGGCGCTCAATGAGCAGTTCTTC. This sequence encodes CASSQAGGALNEQFF.

CDR3 protein: CASSYRSGYTF. In DNA, the CDR3 is TGTGCCAGCAGTTACAGGAGTGGCTACACCTTC. The chain couples TRBV6-2 or TRBV6-3 to TRBJ1-2; D is uncertain. CDR3 length equals 11 residues. The germline V gene encodes CDR1 MNHEY and CDR2 SVGEGT. The V and J ends lost 2 bases and 7 bases respectively, with 5 bases between them.

The chain carries TRBV20-1 and TRBJ1-2; D perhaps matches TRBD1 (5 bases). Germline V gene data show CDR1 as DFQATT and CDR2 as SNEGSKA (reference sequence). With 6 bases removed from V and 3 bases from J, the gap between germline ends came to 11 bases. The CDR3 sequence is 12 residues long. CDR3 bases: TGCAGTGCCCCGACAGCGGACTATGGCTACACCTTC. Protein product: CSAPTADYGYTF.

This clonotype turned up a few times. The V and J genes are TRBV11-3 and TRBJ1-2; D is uncertain. Germline V CDR1 and CDR2: SGHNT, YENEEA. This CDR3 contains 12 residues. V was trimmed by 5 bases and J by 6 bases, leaving 10 bases between them. The CDR3 region is CASSEGPDGYTF. CDR3 coding DNA: TGTGCCAGCAGCGAAGGCCCCGATGGCTACACCTTC. Supplemented by reference TRBV11-3 and TRBJ1-2, the full variable domain reads EAGVVQSPRYKIIEKKQPVAFWCNPISGHNTLYWYLQNLGQGPELLIRYENEEAVDDSQLPKDRFSAERLKGVDSTLKIQPAELGDSAVYLCASSEGPDGYTFGSGTRLTVV.

V gene TRBV4-1 combines with J gene TRBJ2-5; D is possibly TRBD1 or TRBD2 (6 bases each). CDR3 length: 14 amino acids. The V and J ends lost 7 bases and 3 bases respectively, with 15 bases between them. Germline V CDR1 and CDR2: MGHRA, YSYEKL. CDR3 loop: CASKEGGPKETQYF. The CDR3 DNA is TGCGCCAGCAAGGAGGGGGGACCAAAAGAGACCCAGTACTTC.

This clonotype was picked up many times. J is TRBJ2-4 and V is TRBV29-1; 7 nucleotides agree with TRBD1. The germline gives CDR1 SQVTM, CDR2 ANQGSEA. The length of the CDR3 is 15 residues. V trimming: 5 bases; J trimming: 7 bases; junction bases outside the gene matches: 14. The CDR3 loop reads CSVQVMARGRNIQYF. The CDR3, as DNA: TGCAGCGTTCAGGTGATGGCGAGGGGGCGTAACATTCAGTACTTC.

The chain links TRBV9 to TRBJ2-5; 13 bases align to TRBD2. Germline trimming cut 0 bases from V and 5 bases from J; bases unmatched to any gene: 7. The CDR3 sequence is 17 residues long. Germline V gives CDR1 SGDLS, CDR2 YYNGEE. Here the CDR3 reads CASSVGTSGGARETQYF. In nucleotides, the CDR3 is TGTGCCAGCAGCGTAGGAACTAGCGGGGGGGCACGTGAGACCCAGTACTTC.

This clonotype was detected once. J is TRBJ2-1 and V is TRBV4-2, with D perhaps matching TRBD1 (6 bases). Germline values: CDR1 LGHNA, CDR2 YNFKEQ. The V and J ends lost 4 bases and 3 bases respectively, with 25 bases between them. The CDR3 sequence is 19 residues long. The CDR3: CASSPYPSLGGFDYNEQFF. As DNA, the CDR3 is TGTGCCAGCAGCCCCTATCCGTCCCTAGGGGGATTCGACTACAATGAGCAGTTCTTC.

There are a few counts of this clonotype. The chain has TRBV6-2 or TRBV6-3 and TRBJ2-5, with 9 bases aligning to TRBD1. With V trimmed by 2 bases and J by 5 bases, 6 bases remained unmatched. The CDR3 has 15 residues. Per germline, CDR1 MNHEY and CDR2 SVGEGT. CDR3 region: CASSYPGQGRETQYF. CDR3 in DNA: TGTGCCAGCAGTTACCCGGGACAGGGCAGGGAGACCCAGTACTTC.

V usage is TRBV7-2 and J usage is TRBJ2-6; D assignment may be TRBD1 or TRBD2 (5 bases each). The CDR3 runs 16 residues. With 4 bases removed from V and 2 bases from J, the gap between germline ends came to 12 bases. The germline V gene has CDR1 SGHTA and CDR2 FQGNSA. The CDR3 loop is CASSSSGRTGANVLTF. As DNA, the CDR3 is TGTGCCAGCAGCTCCTCGGGGCGGACTGGGGCCAACGTCCTGACTTTC.

CDR3 bases: TGCGCCAGCAGCTTGGGGGCAGGGGGTGTCTACGAGCAGTACTTC. Translating it yields CASSLGAGGVYEQYF. The J gene is TRBJ2-7, the V gene TRBV5-1; 7 nucleotides match TRBD1. V gave up 0 bases and J gave up 3 bases; unmatched junction bases: 6. Germline values: CDR1 SGHRS, CDR2 YFSETQ. The length of the CDR3 is 15 residues.

This clonotype has a count of ten or more. The chain is built from TRBV7-3 and TRBJ2-7; a weak D match, TRBD1 (6 bases). Germline V gives CDR1 SGHTA, CDR2 FQGTGA. Trimming shortened V by 3 bases and J by 5 bases, and 20 bases separated the two germline ends. CDR3 size: 16 residues. Here the CDR3 reads CASSFKHGGGSDEQYF. The CDR3 DNA is TGTGCCAGCAGCTTTAAACATGGGGGCGGCTCGGACGAGCAGTACTTC.

The chain links TRBV9 to TRBJ2-1; 8 bases agree with TRBD1. The CDR3 is 15 amino acids. From germline, CDR1 is SGDLS and CDR2 YYNGEE. V shed 3 bases and J 2 bases; nucleotides not matched to a gene: 4. For the CDR3, the DNA is TGTGCCAGCAGCGGGCGACAGGGGCCCTACAATGAGCAGTTCTTC. Amino acids: CASSGRQGPYNEQFF.

The genes are TRBV20-1 and TRBJ2-3; tentatively, D is TRBD2 (6 bases). Germline assignment: CDR1 DFQATT and CDR2 SNEGSKA (reference sequence). Trimming pared 5 bases from V and 3 bases from J, leaving 12 bases between. This CDR3 region has 13 residues. CDR3 DNA sequence: TGCAGTGCTCCGGGAGTGGGGACAGATACGCAGTATTTT. Protein sequence: CSAPGVGTDTQYF.

This chain joins TRBV5-1 and TRBJ2-1, with 14 positions matching TRBD2. The V gene's germline CDR1 is SGHRS and CDR2 YFSETQ. This CDR3 is 17 amino acids long. J lost 7 bases, V lost 3 bases, and 9 bases had no gene match. The CDR3 nucleotides are TGCGCCAGCAGCTACCCCGGGACTAGCGGGAGTGGGAATGAGCAGTTCTTC. This translates into CASSYPGTSGSGNEQFF.

The V call is TRBV5-4, the J call TRBJ2-1; weak D call: TRBD2 (5 bases). Germline V lookup: CDR1 SGHNT, CDR2 YYREEE (reference sequence). The V end was cut by 1 base, the J end by 12 bases, with 11 bases between. CDR3 size: 12 residues. In DNA form, the CDR3 reads TGTGCCAGCAGCTTGTGGAATGAGGGGCAGTTCTTC. This encodes CASSLWNEGQFF.